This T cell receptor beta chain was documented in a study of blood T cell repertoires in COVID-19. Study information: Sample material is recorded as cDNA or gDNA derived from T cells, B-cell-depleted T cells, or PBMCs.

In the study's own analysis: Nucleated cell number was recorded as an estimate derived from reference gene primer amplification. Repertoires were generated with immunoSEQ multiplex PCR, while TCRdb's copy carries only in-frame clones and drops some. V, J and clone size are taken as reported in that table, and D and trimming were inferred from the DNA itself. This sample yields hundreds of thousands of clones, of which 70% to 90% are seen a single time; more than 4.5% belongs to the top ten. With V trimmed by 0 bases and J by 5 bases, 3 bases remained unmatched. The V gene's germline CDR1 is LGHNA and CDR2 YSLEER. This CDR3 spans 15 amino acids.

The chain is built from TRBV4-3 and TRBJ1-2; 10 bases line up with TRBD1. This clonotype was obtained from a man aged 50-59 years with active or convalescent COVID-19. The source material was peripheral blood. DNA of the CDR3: TGCGCCAGCAGCCAAGAGGGGACAGGGGAATATGGCTACACCTTC. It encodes CASSQEGTGEYGYTF.